A selection of T cell receptor beta chains follows, all from one sample in a study of CD8 T cells in ankylosing spondylitis. MiXCR was run by TCRdb on the 5' RACE reads, yielding one entry per CDR3 protein. The sample has under 450,000 distinct CDR3 sequences; 20% to 25% are singletons. The sequencing sample was made of blood, either unsorted or a sorted T cell fraction (not recorded which). These receptors all come from a male donor with ankylosing spondylitis or in good health (not recorded which). Each CDR3 is given with its conserved first and last residue. The D gene is left open where the match is weak. Where a row states a size, it is once, few, many or the class of an expanded clone; other rows omit it.

abundance: -; v_gene: TRBV2; j_gene: TRBJ2-5; d_gene: TRBD2; CDR3nt: TGTGCCAGCAGCTTAAAGCGGGGGCGCCAAGAGACCCAGTACTTC; CDR3aa: CASSLKRGRQETQYF
abundance: few; v_gene: TRBV12-3/TRBV12-4; j_gene: TRBJ2-3; d_gene: -; CDR3nt: TGTGCCAGCAGTTTCCCCGGGACTTCTCGCACAGATACGCAGTATTTT; CDR3aa: CASSFPGTSRTDTQYF
abundance: once; v_gene: TRBV11-2; j_gene: TRBJ2-3; d_gene: -; CDR3nt: TGTGCCAGCAGTCTAGGACTATCGAGCACAGATACGCAGTATTTT; CDR3aa: CASSLGLSSTDTQYF
abundance: -; v_gene: TRBV18; j_gene: TRBJ2-1; d_gene: -; CDR3nt: TGTGCCAGCTCACCGGGTCAGGGGAGGTACAATGAGCAGTTCTTC; CDR3aa: CASSPGQGRYNEQFF
abundance: few; v_gene: TRBV7-8; j_gene: TRBJ2-3; d_gene: -; CDR3nt: TGTGCCAGCAGCTTAGTGGCCTTCACAGATACGCAGTATTTT; CDR3aa: CASSLVAFTDTQYF
abundance: few; v_gene: TRBV5-1; j_gene: TRBJ1-1; d_gene: -; CDR3nt: TGCGCCAGCAGCAGCTGGGAAGATGGCACTGAAGCTTTCTTT; CDR3aa: CASSSWEDGTEAFF
abundance: -; v_gene: TRBV12-3/TRBV12-4; j_gene: TRBJ2-5; d_gene: -; CDR3nt: TGTGCCAGCAGTTTCCCGGACCTACAAGAGACCCAGTACTTC; CDR3aa: CASSFPDLQETQYF
abundance: -; v_gene: TRBV7-6; j_gene: TRBJ2-2; d_gene: -; CDR3nt: TGTGCCAGCAGCCTAGGGGTCGAGCCAAGGGTCGGGGAGCTGTTTTTT; CDR3aa: CASSLGVEPRVGELFF
abundance: -; v_gene: TRBV7-9; j_gene: TRBJ2-1; d_gene: TRBD2; CDR3nt: TGTGCCAGCAGCCCCCCCGGGGGGGAGCTGCCCAGCTTC; CDR3aa: CASSPPGGELPSF
abundance: -; v_gene: TRBV20-1; j_gene: TRBJ2-2; d_gene: -; CDR3nt: TGCAGTGCTAGACCCCCCCCTGGGCGGGCGAACACCGGGGAGCTGTTTTTT; CDR3aa: CSARPPPGRANTGELFF
abundance: -; v_gene: TRBV29-1; j_gene: TRBJ2-5; d_gene: -; CDR3nt: TGCAGCGTTGAGGCCAACCAAGAGACCCAGTACTTC; CDR3aa: CSVEANQETQYF
abundance: -; v_gene: TRBV2; j_gene: TRBJ2-3; d_gene: TRBD2; CDR3nt: TGTGCCAGCAGGACTAGCGGCCCAGATACGCAGTATTTT; CDR3aa: CASRTSGPDTQYF
abundance: -; v_gene: TRBV7-9; j_gene: TRBJ1-4; d_gene: -; CDR3nt: TGTGCCAGCACCGGACAGAGAAATGAAAAACTGTTTTTT; CDR3aa: CASTGQRNEKLFF
abundance: -; v_gene: TRBV27; j_gene: TRBJ2-5; d_gene: TRBD1; CDR3nt: TGTGCCAGCAGTTTTGTGGCGATCGACTTAGGGACAGTTCCGACCCAAGAGACCCAGTACTTC; CDR3aa: CASSFVAIDLGTVPTQETQYF
abundance: -; v_gene: TRBV5-4; j_gene: TRBJ2-1; d_gene: -; CDR3nt: TGTGCCAGCAGCTTGAAGTTTATGGACAGAAGGGCTTTCGGCAATGAGCAGTTCTTC; CDR3aa: CASSLKFMDRRAFGNEQFF
abundance: -; v_gene: TRBV30; j_gene: TRBJ2-5; d_gene: -; CDR3nt: TGTGCCTGGAGTGTAGGTTTGACCCAGTACTTC; CDR3aa: CAWSVGLTQYF
abundance: few; v_gene: TRBV21-1; j_gene: TRBJ2-5; d_gene: -; CDR3nt: TGTGCCAGCAGCGTACTAGCGGGGGATTACCAAGAGACCCAGTACTTC; CDR3aa: CASSVLAGDYQETQYF
abundance: few; v_gene: TRBV11-2; j_gene: TRBJ2-5; d_gene: -; CDR3nt: TGTGCCAGCAGCTTAGCAGGGATCGAGACCCAGTACTTC; CDR3aa: CASSLAGIETQYF
abundance: -; v_gene: TRBV19; j_gene: TRBJ2-2; d_gene: -; CDR3nt: TGTGCCAGTACGCCCTGGGGGCACACCGGGGAGCTGTTTTTT; CDR3aa: CASTPWGHTGELFF
abundance: -; v_gene: TRBV12-3/TRBV12-4; j_gene: TRBJ2-1; d_gene: -; CDR3nt: TGTGCCAGCAGTCCCAGGGTTTACAATGAGCAGTTCTTC; CDR3aa: CASSPRVYNEQFF
abundance: few; v_gene: TRBV7-2; j_gene: TRBJ2-7; d_gene: TRBD1; CDR3nt: TGTGCCAGCACCCGCCGGGACAGGAAGGACGAGCAGTACTTC; CDR3aa: CASTRRDRKDEQYF
abundance: -; v_gene: TRBV5-1; j_gene: TRBJ2-5; d_gene: TRBD1; CDR3nt: TGCGCTAGCAGCCTTCAGGGGGACCAAGAGACCCAGTACTTC; CDR3aa: CASSLQGDQETQYF
abundance: few; v_gene: TRBV10-1; j_gene: TRBJ2-3; d_gene: -; CDR3nt: TGCGCCAGCAGTGATTTGGCGGCAAGCACAGATACGCAGTATTTT; CDR3aa: CASSDLAASTDTQYF